A single T cell receptor (beta chain) is shown here with its context. The sample belongs to a study of blood T cell repertoires in COVID-19. This CDR3 has 14 amino acids. Trimming left V 4 bases short and J 0 bases short, with 7 bases between. Per the germline V gene, CDR1 is LGHNA and CDR2 is YSLEER. Here immunoSEQ multiplex PCR was the method, and the copy in TCRdb shows in-frame clones only, minus some. The sample contains 170,000 or so clones, roughly 84% of which appear only once. Donors were grouped by their self-reported clinical history. The rearrangement joins TRBV4-3 to TRBJ2-1; D is ambiguous. Sequenced sample: PBMCs or T cells enriched from blood (not recorded which). The receptor's source is a woman aged 45-60 years who had recovered from COVID-19. Here the CDR3 reads CASSPQDSYNEQFF. In DNA form, the CDR3 reads TGCGCCAGCAGCCCCCAGGACTCCTACAATGAGCAGTTCTTC.